Each of the 30 T cell receptor beta chains below was sequenced from the same sample in a study of T cell repertoires in cytomegalovirus infection. TCRdb ran MiXCR on the reads and lists one entry per CDR3 protein. The sample contains about 100,000 distinct CDR3 sequences, 15% to 20% of which appear only once. Sequenced material: PBMCs. All receptors derive from a human donor in good health (CMV status not recorded). Some clones in this sample may be carry-over from other donors' samples.

The rearrangement links TRBV28 to TRBJ1-2; D is ambiguous. Trimming removed 11 bases from V and 4 bases from J, with 17 bases in between. The CDR3 sequence is 13 residues long. Germline V CDR1 and CDR2: MDHEN, SYDVKM. The CDR3 coding sequence is TGTGCCGGCAAGTCCGGCCTCCGCTATGGCTACACCTTC. This sequence encodes CAGKSGLRYGYTF.

To note about this clonotype: It may be a read error: a sequence one base away is much more abundant. The V and J genes are TRBV6-6 and TRBJ2-4; the match to TRBD1 covers 8 bases. The CDR3 totals 16 residues. CDR1 is MNHNY and CDR2 is SVGAGI in the germline V gene (reference sequence). V trimming: 2 bases; J trimming: 7 bases; junction bases outside the gene matches: 10. CDR3 protein: CASSYGARTGNNIQYF. CDR3 nucleotides: TGTGCCAGCAGTTACGGGGCTAGGACAGGGAATAACATTCAGTACTTC.

This clonotype was detected many times. The chain has TRBV7-2 and TRBJ1-2; D perhaps matches TRBD1 (5 bases). Trimming took off 2 bases at V and 0 bases at J, with 13 bases between the two ends. The CDR3 extends over 16 amino acids. Germline V gene data show CDR1 as SGHTA and CDR2 as FQGNSA. CDR3 sequence: CASSLLAGTSNYGYTF. CDR3 coding DNA: TGTGCCAGCAGCTTACTGGCCGGGACCTCTAACTATGGCTACACCTTC.

Of note for this clonotype: This may stem from a read error, because a much larger clone lies one nucleotide away. The V gene is TRBV5-6, the J gene TRBJ2-5; D unresolved. Per germline, CDR1 SGHDT and CDR2 YYEEEE. Between the trimmed V and J ends, which lost 4 bases and 10 bases, there was a span of 17 bases. The CDR3 has 13 amino acids. The CDR3 region is CASSMAGYSDQYF. The CDR3 DNA follows: TGTGCCAGCAGCATGGCAGGCTACTCGGACCAGTACTTC.

This clonotype was seen at least ten times. V and J are TRBV11-2 and TRBJ1-1; D uncertain. Trimming shortened V by 5 bases and J by 1 base, and 8 bases separated the two germline ends. The CDR3 is 13 residues long. Germline V CDR1 and CDR2: SGHAT, FQNNGV. This chain's CDR3 is CASSKGRNTEAFF. In DNA, the CDR3 is TGTGCCAGCAGCAAAGGGCGGAACACTGAAGCTTTCTTT.

This clonotype was counted ten times or more. The chain is built from TRBV6-2 or TRBV6-3 and TRBJ2-7; D remains unclear. Trimming stripped 1 base from V and 3 bases from J, with 4 bases between. Germline V gene lookup returns CDR1 MNHEY and CDR2 SVGEGT. The CDR3 is 12 amino acids. The CDR3 reads CASSYYVYEQYF. CDR3 bases: TGTGCCAGCAGTTACTACGTCTACGAGCAGTACTTC.

This clonotype has a handful of counts. The chain links TRBV27 to TRBJ1-1; D remains unclear. The CDR3 length is 13 residues. V lost 5 bases and J 4 bases, leaving 11 bases between the germline ends. In germline, CDR1 is MNHEY, CDR2 SMNVEV (reference sequence). The CDR3, as DNA: TGTGCCAGCAGTAGGTTTTTGGGCACTGAAGCTTTCTTT. Translating gives CASSRFLGTEAFF.

As for this clonotype: A much larger clone is a single base away; this may be a read error. The rearrangement links TRBV19 to TRBJ2-3; TRBD1 agrees at 10 bases. The CDR3 is 15 residues long. V lost 6 bases and J lost 6; bases outside the gene matches: 9. From germline, CDR1 is LNHDA and CDR2 SQIVND (reference sequence). The CDR3 spells CASRTVTGGADTQYF. CDR3 nucleotides: TGTGCCAGTAGAACCGTGACAGGGGGCGCGGATACGCAGTATTTT.

This clonotype appeared many times. The genes are TRBV5-4 and TRBJ1-2; TRBD1 might be the D (5 bases). Germline CDR1 and CDR2: SGHNT and YYREEE (reference sequence). V lost 5 bases to trimming and J lost 1 base, with 12 bases between them. The CDR3 extends over 14 amino acids. DNA of the CDR3: TGTGCCAGCAGGGTACAGGCTGATAACTATGGCTACACCTTC. Translated, it gives CASRVQADNYGYTF.

This CDR3 is CASSSPYRGGYEQYF. The CDR3 nucleotides are TGTGCCAGCAGCTCACCTTACAGGGGGGGGTACGAGCAGTACTTC. The chain combines TRBV5-8 with TRBJ2-7; D may be TRBD1 (8 bases). Per the germline V gene, CDR1 is SGHTS and CDR2 is YDEGEE. There are 15 residues in the CDR3. Deletions cut 3 bases from V and 4 bases from J, with 17 bases between.

This clonotype has ten or more counts. The chain couples TRBV27 to TRBJ2-2; 7 positions match TRBD1. Germline V gene data show CDR1 as MNHEY and CDR2 as SMNVEV (reference sequence). The CDR3 length is 15 residues. V trimming: 3 bases; J trimming: 7 bases; junction bases outside the gene matches: 8. The CDR3 reads CASSFQGVVGGELFF. CDR3 nucleotides: TGTGCCAGCAGTTTCCAGGGGGTCGTAGGCGGGGAGCTGTTTTTT.

In the case of this clonotype: Possible read error: a much larger clone is one base away. The chain combines TRBV6-1 with TRBJ2-5; no definite D call. The CDR3 has 13 residues. Germline V gene data show CDR1 as MNHNS and CDR2 as SASEGT. The CDR3 region has the DNA TGTGCCAGCGGTGAAACAGTTCAAGAGACCCAGTACTTC. Translation: CASGETVQETQYF.

This clonotype has a handful of counts. The rearrangement uses TRBV30 and TRBJ2-1, with D possibly being TRBD2 (7 bases). Trimming cost V 0 bases and J 9 bases, with 12 bases left between them. The CDR3 totals 13 residues. The germline V gene encodes CDR1 GTSNPN and CDR2 SVGIG (reference sequence). Here the CDR3 reads CAWSVGGASEQFF. The DNA for the CDR3 is TGTGCCTGGAGTGTAGGGGGGGCCTCTGAGCAGTTCTTC. The variable domain in full, completed from reference TRBV30 and TRBJ2-1, reads SQTIHQWPATLVQPVGSPLSLECTVEGTSNPNLYWYRQAAGRGLQLLFYSVGIGQISSEVPQNLSASRPQDRQFILSSKKLLLSDSGFYLCAWSVGGASEQFFGPGTRLTVL.

In this sample, this clonotype turned up a few times. This chain connects TRBV4-2 to TRBJ2-1, with TRBD1 identical over 8 bases. CDR1 LGHNA and CDR2 YNFKEQ come from the germline V gene. The junction had 6 bases not matched to a gene; V was cut back by 4 bases and J by 4 bases. The CDR3 sequence is 15 residues long. The CDR3 DNA reads as TGTGCCAGCAGCCGGCCGGGACAGGAGTACAATGAGCAGTTCTTC. It codes for CASSRPGQEYNEQFF.

As regards this clonotype: The junction differs from germline at one of its ends, possibly a read error. The rearrangement uses TRBV12-3 or TRBV12-4 and TRBJ2-1; D possibly corresponds to TRBD1 (6 bases). The CDR3 spans 15 residues. The CDR3 DNA reads as TGTGCCAGCGGTTTAGGCAGGGGCTATACTAATGAGCAGTTCTTC. It is translated as CASGLGRGYTNEQFF.

The rearrangement uses TRBV25-1 and TRBJ2-5, with 7 bases lining up with TRBD1. The CDR3 consists of 17 residues. The germline gives CDR1 MGHDK, CDR2 SYGVNS. V lost 4 bases to trimming and J lost 0 bases; unmatched junction nucleotides: 11. CDR3 DNA sequence: TGTGCCAGCAGTGGACGGACAGGTTCTCGGCACCAAGAGACCCAGTACTTC. Residues: CASSGRTGSRHQETQYF.

The chain uses TRBV19 and TRBJ1-1; D possibly corresponds to TRBD1 (6 bases). The CDR3 extends over 14 amino acids. V dropped 4 bases and J dropped 4 bases, with 13 bases sitting between them. Germline-derived CDR1 and CDR2 are LNHDA and SQIVND (reference sequence). The CDR3 spells CASSTLDRRTEAFF. In nucleotides, the CDR3 is TGTGCCAGTAGTACCCTCGACAGGCGCACTGAAGCTTTCTTT.

This clonotype was seen more than once but under ten times. The J gene is TRBJ1-4, the V gene TRBV27; perhaps TRBD1 as D (6 bases). V gave up 3 bases and J gave up 8 bases, with 16 bases separating them. CDR3 length: 15 residues. From germline, CDR1 is MNHEY and CDR2 SMNVEV (reference sequence). The chain's CDR3 is CASSFVRGGWEKLFF. The CDR3 nucleotides read TGTGCCAGCAGTTTTGTTCGGGGGGGCTGGGAAAAACTGTTTTTT.

This clonotype was counted ten times or more. The V call is TRBV7-2, the J call TRBJ1-2, with D unclear. Deletions cut 4 bases from V and 6 bases from J, with 18 bases between. The CDR3 has 15 amino acids. The germline V gene has CDR1 SGHTA and CDR2 FQGNSA. Here the CDR3 DNA reads TGTGCCAGCAGCTCGCCCCCGAAGACAATTAATGGCTACACCTTC. It encodes CASSSPPKTINGYTF.

The sample holds one count of this clonotype. A much more abundant neighbour one base away suggests this may be a read error. The chain employs TRBV14 and TRBJ2-7; D is unresolved. V was trimmed by 3 bases and J by 6 bases, leaving 12 bases between them. Germline loops: CDR1 SGHDN, CDR2 FVKESK. This CDR3 comprises 13 residues. The CDR3 region is CASSQARFSEQYF. CDR3 in DNA: TGTGCCAGCAGCCAGGCACGGTTCTCCGAGCAGTACTTC.

This clonotype appeared many times. The rearrangement joins TRBV7-2 to TRBJ2-5; TRBD2 aligns across 8 bases. This CDR3 has 14 residues. Per the germline V gene, CDR1 is SGHTA and CDR2 is FQGNSA. Trimming took 6 bases from V and 7 from J; bases not matched to a gene: 10. CDR3 in DNA: TGTGCCAGCAGTCCGGGCGGGGGGAACCCGACCCAGTACTTC. Translated: CASSPGGGNPTQYF.

This clonotype was seen a few times. The V call is TRBV7-9, the J call TRBJ1-1; 8 positions agree with TRBD1. This CDR3 comprises 18 residues. V gave up 0 bases and J gave up 0 bases; unmatched junction bases: 9. From germline, CDR1 is SEHNR and CDR2 FQNEAQ (reference sequence). CDR3 nucleotide sequence: TGTGCCAGCAGCTTAGCGCGAAGCGGGACAGGCTTGAACACTGAAGCTTTCTTT. It translates to CASSLARSGTGLNTEAFF.

The chain employs TRBV12-3 or TRBV12-4 and TRBJ1-5; no reliable D call. This CDR3 has 13 residues. Trimming stripped 3 bases from V and 3 bases from J, with 6 bases between. The CDR3 DNA is TGTGCCAGCAGTTTCGAGAACAATCAGCCCCAGCATTTT. Translated: CASSFENNQPQHF.

Many counts were recorded for this clonotype. This chain links TRBV11-1 with TRBJ2-3; D call uncertain. The CDR3 has 15 amino acids. The germline V gene encodes CDR1 SGHAT and CDR2 FQDESV (reference sequence). Trimming cost V 6 bases and J 2 bases, with 15 bases left between them. CDR3 region: CASRDWGRDTDTQYF. The CDR3 DNA reads TGTGCCAGCAGGGATTGGGGTCGCGACACAGATACGCAGTATTTT.

This sequence joins TRBV6-2 or TRBV6-3 and TRBJ2-5; 9 nucleotides line up with TRBD1. Trimming removed 6 bases from V and 4 bases from J; junction bases left unmatched: 9. CDR1 MNHEY and CDR2 SVGEGT come from the germline V gene. CDR3 length equals 15 residues. The CDR3 is CASSPDTGGGETQYF. The DNA of the CDR3 is TGTGCCAGCAGCCCCGATACAGGGGGCGGAGAGACCCAGTACTTC.

There are many counts of this clonotype. The V and J genes are TRBV7-2 and TRBJ1-1; 8 bases are a match to TRBD1. Trimming at V came to 2 bases and at J to 1 base, leaving 12 bases not matched to a gene. The CDR3 runs 18 residues. Germline V gives CDR1 SGHTA, CDR2 FQGNSA. The CDR3 DNA reads TGTGCCAGCAGCTTACCGCTGGACAGGGCTGATTCGAACACTGAAGCTTTCTTT. Residues: CASSLPLDRADSNTEAFF.

V and J are TRBV10-3 and TRBJ2-5; 8 bases fit TRBD1. Germline CDR1 reads ENHRY; CDR2 reads SYGVKD. The CDR3 sequence is 15 residues long. The J segment lost 4 bases and the V segment lost 10 bases, leaving 14 bases of the junction unmatched. CDR3 loop: CATSSRRGQGETQYF. The CDR3 region has the DNA TGTGCCACGAGCTCGAGAAGAGGACAGGGAGAGACCCAGTACTTC.

This clonotype was recorded many times. The V call is TRBV11-3, the J call TRBJ2-1; 8 bases line up with TRBD2. Losses at the gene ends were 3 bases for V and 9 bases for J; bases not matched to a gene: 13. The CDR3 is 16 amino acids. The germline CDR1 and CDR2 sequences are SGHNT and YENEEA. The CDR3 bases are TGTGCCAGCAGCTTGGCGCCGGGACTAGGGGAGGGTGAGCAGTTCTTC. Its protein product is CASSLAPGLGEGEQFF.

This clonotype appeared a few times. V gene TRBV20-1 combines with J gene TRBJ2-7; no clear D. V lost 3 bases, J lost 4 bases, and 10 bases lay in between. The germline V gene encodes CDR1 DFQATT and CDR2 SNEGSKA (reference sequence). The CDR3 has 12 amino acids. Here the CDR3 DNA reads TGCAGTGCTAGCCGCGGACGTTACGAGCAGTACTTC. It specifies CSASRGRYEQYF.

Only a few counts were recorded for this clonotype. The genes are TRBV25-1 and TRBJ2-5; no clear D gene. CDR1 and CDR2 from the germline V gene are MGHDK and SYGVNS. The CDR3 contains 14 residues. V was trimmed by 1 base and J by 2 bases, leaving 8 bases between them. The CDR3 loop is CASSEFPNQETQYF. The CDR3, as DNA: TGTGCCAGCAGTGAATTTCCGAATCAAGAGACCCAGTACTTC.